This TCR beta chain was identified in a study of blood T cells in healthy people across ages. This clonotype showed up many times. The antigen remains unidentified. No fewer than 7 million PBMCs went into each sample. V lost 6 bases and J 0 bases, leaving 18 bases between the germline ends. The CDR3 is 17 residues long. A second PCR of 7 to 11 cycles used a sample-barcoded 5' primer and a J-beta primer mix. TCRdb reprocessed the 5' RACE reads with MiXCR, giving one entry per CDR3 protein. The sample contains approximately 730,000 distinct CDR3 sequences, about 42% of which appear only once. The study's findings and limits: Measured against age, TCR beta diversity per million T cells decreased in a roughly linear manner.

The origin of this receptor is a woman in her sixties or seventies in good health. The chain couples TRBV12-3 or TRBV12-4 to TRBJ2-1; D might be TRBD1 (6 bases). The sample comprised blood. The CDR3 DNA reads as TGTGCCAGCAGCGGCGGACAGTATTACAGCTCCTACAATGAGCAGTTCTTC. This sequence encodes CASSGGQYYSSYNEQFF.